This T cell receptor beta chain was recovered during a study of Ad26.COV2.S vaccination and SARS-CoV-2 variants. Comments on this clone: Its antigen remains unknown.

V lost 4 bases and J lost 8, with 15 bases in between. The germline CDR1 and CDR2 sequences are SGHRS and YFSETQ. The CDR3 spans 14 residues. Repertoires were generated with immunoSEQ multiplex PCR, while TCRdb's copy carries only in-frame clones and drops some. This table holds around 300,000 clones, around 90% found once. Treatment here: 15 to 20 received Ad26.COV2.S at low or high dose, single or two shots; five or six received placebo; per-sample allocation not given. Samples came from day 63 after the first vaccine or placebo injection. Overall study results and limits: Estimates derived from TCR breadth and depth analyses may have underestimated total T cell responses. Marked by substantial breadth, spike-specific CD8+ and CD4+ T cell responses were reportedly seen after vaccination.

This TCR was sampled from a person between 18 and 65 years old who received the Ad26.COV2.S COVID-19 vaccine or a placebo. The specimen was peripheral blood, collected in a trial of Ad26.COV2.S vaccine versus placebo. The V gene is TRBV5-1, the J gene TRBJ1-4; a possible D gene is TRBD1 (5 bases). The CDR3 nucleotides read TGCGCCAGCAGCCCGAGGGACGGAGCAGAAAAACTGTTTTTT. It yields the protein CASSPRDGAEKLFF.